This section outlines one T cell receptor (beta chain) sequence together with its context. Germline and junction disagree at one end, which may indicate a read error. The data belong to a study of shared T cell receptors in the human thymus. Libraries were prepared by immunoSEQ multiplex PCR; TCRdb keeps only in-frame clonotypes and omits some of them. The table has 500,000 to 550,000 clones, about 84% seen once. The CDR3 runs 13 residues. In germline, CDR1 is SGHDN, CDR2 FVKESK. These same records also appear under a second study, on human thymus T cells.

Input material: thymocytes. The rearrangement joins TRBV14 to TRBJ2-7; D gene ambiguous. The origin of this receptor is a boy under two years old with a congenital heart defect. CDR3 sequence reads: CASSQDLAYGQYF. The CDR3 DNA reads TGTGCCAGCAGCCAAGATCTTGCGTACGGGCAGTACTTC.